The 8 T cell receptor beta chains given below trace back to one sample, sequenced in a study of T cell repertoires in cytomegalovirus infection. Their cognate antigens are unknown. A single record per CDR3 protein comes from TCRdb applying MiXCR to the reads. The repertoire holds about 500,000 distinct CDR3 sequences, with about 33% as singletons. The starting material was cultured PBMCs, obtained from culture after CMV antigen stimulation. These receptors were obtained from a human donor in good health (CMV status not recorded). Some clones in this sample may be carry-over from other donors' samples.

V usage is TRBV28 and J usage is TRBJ2-7; a possible D gene is TRBD2 (6 bases). In germline, CDR1 is MDHEN, CDR2 SYDVKM. The CDR3 is 13 residues long. The V end lost 4 bases, the J end lost 5 bases, and 12 bases lay between the germline ends. The CDR3 sequence is CASSSPTRDEQYF. In nucleotides, the CDR3 is TGTGCCAGCAGTTCCCCGACTAGGGACGAGCAGTACTTC.

This clonotype has a handful of counts. This rearrangement joins TRBV6-2 or TRBV6-3 to TRBJ2-7; TRBD2 matches at 13 bases. This CDR3 is built from 15 residues. Germline loops: CDR1 MNHEY, CDR2 SVGEGT. Trimming cost V 5 bases and J 7 bases; bases outside gene matches: 8. The CDR3 spells CASSPGLAGVGEQYV. DNA for the CDR3: TGTGCCAGCAGTCCTGGACTAGCGGGAGTGGGAGAGCAGTACGTC.

The V and J genes are TRBV7-9 and TRBJ1-1; unclear D gene. V lost 3 bases and J lost 0, with 8 bases in between. Germline V gene lookup returns CDR1 SEHNR and CDR2 FQNEAQ (reference sequence). The CDR3 is 14 amino acids. The CDR3 DNA is TGTGCCAGCAGCTTCCGGAGTATGAACACTGAAGCTTTCTTT. Protein: CASSFRSMNTEAFF.

This clonotype came up a few times. The V call is TRBV7-2, the J call TRBJ2-1; 7 nucleotides agree with TRBD2. V trimming: 1 base; J trimming: 3 bases; junction bases outside the gene matches: 6. CDR1 and CDR2 from the germline V gene are SGHTA and FQGNSA. This CDR3 spans 16 amino acids. In DNA form, the CDR3 reads TGTGCCAGCAGCTTAGAGGGGACTAATTTCTACAATGAGCAGTTCTTC. It specifies CASSLEGTNFYNEQFF.

This clonotype was seen repeatedly, ten times or more. The CDR3 spells CASSLVGAVREEKLFF. The CDR3 DNA sequence: TGTGCCAGCAGCTTAGTGGGGGCCGTAAGGGAGGAAAAACTGTTTTTT. The V call is TRBV7-2, the J call TRBJ1-4; D might be TRBD1 (6 bases). V was pared by 1 base and J by 8 bases, with 17 bases between. The germline CDR1 and CDR2 sequences are SGHTA and FQGNSA. The CDR3 spans 16 residues.

This clonotype was seen a few times. CDR3 amino acids: CASSQNQRNTEAFF. The CDR3 nucleotides read TGTGCCAGCAGCCAAAATCAGAGAAACACTGAAGCTTTCTTT. This rearrangement joins TRBV3-1 to TRBJ1-1, with no clear D. The ends were cut back, 2 bases at V and 2 bases at J, with 9 bases in the middle. The length of the CDR3 is 14 residues. Germline lookup yields CDR1 LGHDT and CDR2 YNNKEL (reference sequence).

V and J are TRBV12-3 or TRBV12-4 and TRBJ1-1; D perhaps matches TRBD1 (5 bases). V lost 9 bases, J lost 2 bases, and 13 bases lay in between. CDR3 size: 13 residues. Here the CDR3 reads CARTDQGNTEAFF. In nucleotides, the CDR3 is TGTGCCAGAACTGATCAGGGTAACACTGAAGCTTTCTTT.

This sequence joins TRBV7-9 and TRBJ2-5; TRBD1 matches 9 bases. CDR1 and CDR2 (germline): SEHNR, FQNEAQ (reference sequence). With V trimmed by 0 bases and J by 0 bases, 8 bases remained unmatched. CDR3 length: 18 residues. CDR3: CASSLAQFGQGNQETQYF. DNA for the CDR3: TGTGCCAGCAGCTTAGCGCAATTTGGACAGGGGAACCAAGAGACCCAGTACTTC.